This T cell receptor (beta chain) was identified in a study of patients and donors after allogeneic stem cell transplantation. The CDR3 is 12 amino acids. The germline V and J ends were trimmed by 5 bases and 2 bases, with 4 bases remaining between them. CDR1 and CDR2 (germline): MDHEN, SYDVKM. TCRdb reanalysed the RT-PCR reads using MiXCR and keeps one entry per CDR3 protein. Of around 17,000 distinct CDR3 sequences listed, 27% are singletons. There are a few counts of this clonotype. Sequencing was done on a sample of blood, either unsorted or a sorted T cell fraction (not recorded which). This receptor was taken from a human donor who was either an allogeneic HSCT recipient or a stem cell or donor lymphocyte infusion donor (not recorded which). It is not recorded whose cells these are; they may come from a transplant donor. The rearrangement uses TRBV28 and TRBJ1-3; D is undetermined. The CDR3 DNA is TGTGCCAGCAGTCTAACTGGAAACACCATATATTTT. Residues: CASSLTGNTIYF.